Listed below are T cell receptor beta chains from one sample, sequenced in a study of cytomegalovirus exposure and HLA in healthy donors. Data came from immunoSEQ multiplex PCR; TCRdb stores just in-frame clones and leaves some out. The table includes 87,000 or so clones, 60% to 85% detected once. The specimen sequenced was PBMCs. All receptors derive from a woman between 40 and 50 years old in good health and CMV-seronegative. CDR3s include the opening cysteine and the closing phenylalanine or tryptophan.

j_call v_call cdr3_aa
TRBJ1-1 TRBV7-9 CASSYQGGGNTEAFF
TRBJ1-5 TRBV10-3 CAISEWAGGHNQPQHF
TRBJ1-2 TRBV5-1 CASSRDLVYGYTF
TRBJ1-1 TRBV5-6 CASRILDRGGNEAFF
TRBJ1-4 TRBV5-8 CASRFPVPNEKLFF
TRBJ2-7 TRBV6-1 CASYREESSKQYF
TRBJ2-4 TRBV7-2 CASSLAHATTGGPTKNIQYF
TRBJ2-7 TRBV14 CASDAFEQYF
TRBJ2-5 TRBV7-9 CASSLAFWDSQETQYF
TRBJ1-1 TRBV28 CASTQGYTEAFF
TRBJ1-1 TRBV2 CASRGQKNTEAFF
TRBJ2-7 TRBV9 CASSVEGTGGYEQYF
TRBJ2-7 TRBV5-1 CASSGGGPNEQYF
TRBJ2-2 TRBV6-5 CASSYKQGLFTGELFF
TRBJ1-2 TRBV9 CASSGQTGFHNYGYTF
TRBJ2-5 TRBV7-2 CASSRQEKETQYF
TRBJ2-1 TRBV18 CASSPNSNNEQFF
TRBJ2-1 TRBV7-2 CASSKGAGGDEQFF
TRBJ1-4 TRBV7-2 CASSLAHNEKLFF
TRBJ1-1 TRBV4-3 CASSQDLYLGGATEAFF
TRBJ1-5 TRBV2 CASSAGYQPQHF
TRBJ2-2 TRBV4-2 CASSPPGQSNTGELFF
TRBJ2-7 TRBV4-1 CASSQAPGQGYEEQYF
TRBJ1-5 TRBV2 CASSENREIYSNQPQHF
TRBJ2-1 TRBV29-1 CSVDRGSVNEQFF
TRBJ2-7 TRBV4-2 CASSQDRDYEQYF
TRBJ2-1 TRBV6-1 CASRKQGAIYNEQFF
TRBJ1-5 TRBV19 CASSREDGSTIKPQHF
TRBJ1-1 TRBV30 CAWSELGQASSRAFF
TRBJ1-4 TRBV19 CASSIEGTGRKLFF
TRBJ1-2 TRBV7-9 CASSLGGAATVNYGYTF
TRBJ2-7 TRBV11-2 CASSLGTGGYEQYF
TRBJ1-2 TRBV5-1 CASSFGSDRGGYTF
TRBJ2-1 TRBV11-2 CASSYRAVEQFF
TRBJ2-7 TRBV7-9 CASSLEVGGRVPYEQYF